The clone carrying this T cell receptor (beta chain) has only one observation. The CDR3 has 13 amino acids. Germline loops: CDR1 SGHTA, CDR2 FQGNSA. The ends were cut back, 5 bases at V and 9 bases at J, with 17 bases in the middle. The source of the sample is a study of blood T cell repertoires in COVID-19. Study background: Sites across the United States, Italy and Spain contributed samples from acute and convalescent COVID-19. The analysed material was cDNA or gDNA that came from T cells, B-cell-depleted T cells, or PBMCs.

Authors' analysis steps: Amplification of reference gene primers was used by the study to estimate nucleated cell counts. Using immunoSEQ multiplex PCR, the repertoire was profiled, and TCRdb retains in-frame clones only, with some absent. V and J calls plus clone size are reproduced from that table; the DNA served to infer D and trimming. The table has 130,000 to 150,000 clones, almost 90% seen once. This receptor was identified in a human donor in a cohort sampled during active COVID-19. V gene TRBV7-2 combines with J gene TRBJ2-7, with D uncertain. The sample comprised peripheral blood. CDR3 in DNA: TGTGCCAGCAGCCCCACTCCACAGTCTTCGCAGTACTTC. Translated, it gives CASSPTPQSSQYF. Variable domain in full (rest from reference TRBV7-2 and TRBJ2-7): GAGVSQSPSNKVTEKGKDVELRCDPISGHTALYWYRQSLGQGLEFLIYFQGNSAPDKSGLPSDRFSAERTGGSVSTLTIQRTQQEDSAVYLCASSPTPQSSQYFGPGTRLTVT.